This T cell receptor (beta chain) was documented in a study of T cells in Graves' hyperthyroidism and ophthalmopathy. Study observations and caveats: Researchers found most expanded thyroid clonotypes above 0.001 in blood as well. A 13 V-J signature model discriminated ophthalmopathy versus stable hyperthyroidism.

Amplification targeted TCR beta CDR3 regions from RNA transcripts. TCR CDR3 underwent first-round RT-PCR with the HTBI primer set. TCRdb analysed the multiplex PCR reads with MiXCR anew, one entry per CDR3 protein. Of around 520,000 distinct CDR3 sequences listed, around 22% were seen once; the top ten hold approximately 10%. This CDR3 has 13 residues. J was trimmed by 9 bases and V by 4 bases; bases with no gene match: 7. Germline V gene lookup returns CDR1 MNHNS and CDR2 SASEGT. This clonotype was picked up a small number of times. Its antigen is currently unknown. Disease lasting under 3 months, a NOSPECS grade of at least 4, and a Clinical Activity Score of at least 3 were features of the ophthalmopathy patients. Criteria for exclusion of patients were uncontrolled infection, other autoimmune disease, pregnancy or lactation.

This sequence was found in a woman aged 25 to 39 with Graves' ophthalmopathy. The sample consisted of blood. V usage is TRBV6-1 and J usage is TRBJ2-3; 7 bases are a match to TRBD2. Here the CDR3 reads CASSADSSGTQYF. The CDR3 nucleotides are TGTGCCAGCAGTGCTGACTCTAGCGGCACGCAGTATTTT.